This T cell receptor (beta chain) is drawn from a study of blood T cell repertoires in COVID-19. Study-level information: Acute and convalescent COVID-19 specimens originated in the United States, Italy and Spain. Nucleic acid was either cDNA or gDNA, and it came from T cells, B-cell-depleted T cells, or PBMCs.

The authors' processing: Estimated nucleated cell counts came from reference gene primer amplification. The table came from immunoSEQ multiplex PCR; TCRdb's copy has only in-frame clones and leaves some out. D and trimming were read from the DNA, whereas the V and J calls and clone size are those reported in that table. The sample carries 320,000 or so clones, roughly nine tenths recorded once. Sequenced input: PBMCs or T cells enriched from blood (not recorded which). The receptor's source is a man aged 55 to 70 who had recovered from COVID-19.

The CDR3 reads CSVEGQGGLETQYF. The CDR3 DNA is TGCAGCGTTGAGGGACAGGGTGGGCTAGAGACCCAGTACTTC. J is TRBJ2-5 and V is TRBV29-1, with 9 positions matching TRBD1. Germline V gives CDR1 SQVTM, CDR2 ANQGSEA. With V trimmed by 3 bases and J by 4 bases, 6 bases remained unmatched. The CDR3 sequence is 14 residues long.